These 27 T cell receptor beta chains were sequenced from one sample in a study of T cell repertoires in cytomegalovirus infection. TCRdb passed the reads through MiXCR, listing each CDR3 protein once. The table records approximately 910,000 distinct CDR3 sequences, roughly 30% of them present only once. These receptors' targets are unknown. The input for sequencing was cultured CD8+ T cells from PBMCs, taken from culture after CMV antigen stimulation. These TCRs come from a human donor in good health (CMV status not recorded). Some clones in this sample may be carry-over from other donors' samples.

The chain is built from TRBV6-6 and TRBJ2-3; D ambiguous. Trimming took off 2 bases at V and 0 bases at J, with 9 bases between the two ends. CDR3 length equals 15 residues. Germline V gene lookup returns CDR1 MNHNY and CDR2 SVGAGI (reference sequence). The CDR3 spells CASSYLISSTDTQYF. The CDR3 nucleotides read TGTGCCAGCAGTTACCTGATTTCTAGCACAGATACGCAGTATTTT.

Ten or more counts support this clonotype. The chain employs TRBV6-6 and TRBJ2-1, with 10 bases that match TRBD2. Trimming at V came to 0 bases and at J to 2 bases, leaving 1 base not matched to a gene. The CDR3 consists of 16 residues. Germline V gives CDR1 MNHNY, CDR2 SVGAGI (reference sequence). In DNA, the CDR3 is TGTGCCAGCAGTTACTCGAGCGGGGGGGCCTACAATGAGCAGTTCTTC. It codes for CASSYSSGGAYNEQFF.

This clonotype was observed at least ten times. V gene TRBV7-8 combines with J gene TRBJ2-3; tentatively, D is TRBD1 (5 bases). The V end lost 6 bases, the J end lost 2 bases, and 9 bases lay between the germline ends. Germline V gives CDR1 SGHVS, CDR2 FQNEAQ. The CDR3 runs to 13 residues. CDR3 residues: CASRSGFTDTQYF. CDR3 coding DNA: TGTGCCAGCAGGTCAGGGTTCACAGATACGCAGTATTTT.

This clonotype was detected many times. J is TRBJ1-4 and V is TRBV7-8; D might be TRBD1 (5 bases). CDR1 is SGHVS, CDR2 FQNEAQ, per germline. Trimming took off 1 base at V and 8 bases at J, with 14 bases between the two ends. There are 15 residues in the CDR3. This CDR3 is CASSLGSQGSEKLFF. CDR3 in DNA: TGTGCCAGCAGCTTAGGGTCCCAGGGTTCCGAAAAACTGTTTTTT.

This clonotype was counted a few times. The V and J genes are TRBV27 and TRBJ1-2; TRBD1 is a possible D gene (5 bases). In germline, CDR1 is MNHEY, CDR2 SMNVEV (reference sequence). V lost 5 bases and J 7 bases, leaving 14 bases between the germline ends. This CDR3 region has 13 residues. In nucleotides, the CDR3 is TGTGCCAGCAGTCCCCCGGGCAGGGTTGGCTACACCTTC. It codes for CASSPPGRVGYTF.

This clonotype has only a few counts. CDR3 protein: CASSQNLRSGGAFTDTQYF. The CDR3, as DNA: TGCGCCAGCAGCCAAAACTTAAGAAGCGGGGGAGCCTTCACAGATACGCAGTATTTT. This rearrangement joins TRBV4-1 to TRBJ2-3, with 8 positions matching TRBD2. Per germline, CDR1 MGHRA and CDR2 YSYEKL. J lost 2 bases, V lost 2 bases, and 15 bases had no gene match. The CDR3 sequence is 19 residues long.

The sample holds many counts of this clonotype. The gene calls are TRBV28 and TRBJ2-1, with D possibly TRBD2 on 6 matching bases. The V gene lost 6 bases and the J gene lost 3 bases, with 12 bases spanning the gap. This CDR3 contains 14 residues. The V gene's germline CDR1 is MDHEN and CDR2 SYDVKM. The CDR3: CASSIGEDYNEQFF. The DNA for the CDR3 is TGTGCCAGCAGCATCGGGGAGGACTACAATGAGCAGTTCTTC.

This chain joins TRBV4-2 and TRBJ1-6; no clear D. The CDR3 runs 18 residues. The germline gives CDR1 LGHNA, CDR2 YNFKEQ. V lost 1 base to trimming and J lost 7 bases, with 20 bases between them. The CDR3 DNA reads TGTGCCAGCAGCCAAGGCCCCGCCGGGATCGGGGAAAATTCACCCCTCCACTTT. As protein: CASSQGPAGIGENSPLHF.

V gene TRBV18 combines with J gene TRBJ2-3; D is unclear. Germline CDR1 and CDR2: KGHSH and LQKENI. This CDR3 contains 14 residues. V dropped 3 bases and J dropped 3 bases, with 10 bases sitting between them. This chain's CDR3 is CASSPSLDTDTQYF. CDR3 nucleotides: TGTGCCAGCTCACCCTCTCTGGATACAGATACGCAGTATTTT.

This sequence joins TRBV7-4 and TRBJ1-1; no clear D. CDR1 is SGHVT and CDR2 is SQSDAQ in the germline V gene. V was clipped by 9 bases and J by 1 base, with 18 bases between them. The CDR3 runs 15 residues. The CDR3 nucleotides are TGTGCCAGGGCCCCACGGGAGGGCCGGAACACTGAAGCTTTCTTT. This translates into CARAPREGRNTEAFF.

Ten or more counts support this clonotype. This chain connects TRBV12-3 or TRBV12-4 to TRBJ1-2; unclear D gene. There are 15 residues in the CDR3. Trimming stripped 0 bases from V and 1 base from J, with 9 bases between. The CDR3 DNA is TGTGCCAGCAGTTTAGCGCGCGCAAGTAACTATGGCTACACCTTC. Amino acids: CASSLARASNYGYTF.

This clonotype was seen only a few times. The chain carries TRBV7-9 and TRBJ2-2, with D unresolved. Germline CDR1 and CDR2: SEHNR and FQNEAQ (reference sequence). Between the trimmed V and J ends, which lost 4 bases and 10 bases, there was a span of 10 bases. This CDR3 has 12 residues. The CDR3: CASSSPAEELFF. In DNA form, the CDR3 reads TGTGCCAGCAGCTCCCCCGCAGAGGAGCTGTTTTTT.

This clonotype was observed a handful of times. V gene TRBV7-9 combines with J gene TRBJ1-1; TRBD1 is a possible D gene (5 bases). CDR1 is SEHNR and CDR2 is FQNEAQ in the germline V gene (reference sequence). The germline V and J ends were trimmed by 4 bases and 3 bases, with 18 bases remaining between them. CDR3 length: 16 residues. Here the CDR3 reads CASSSFRGPQDTEAFF. CDR3 in DNA: TGTGCCAGCAGCTCCTTCCGGGGCCCTCAGGACACTGAAGCTTTCTTT.

This clonotype was seen repeatedly, ten times or more. This chain joins TRBV7-6 and TRBJ2-1, with D tentatively TRBD2 (7 bases). V shed 2 bases and J shed 4 bases, with 18 bases lying between them. CDR1 is SGHVS and CDR2 is FNYEAQ in the germline V gene. This CDR3 region has 17 residues. The CDR3 DNA follows: TGTGCCAGCAGCTTACTCACCCGGGGGGCCTTATACAATGAGCAGTTCTTC. It codes for CASSLLTRGALYNEQFF.

This clonotype was picked up a small number of times. The V and J genes are TRBV4-2 and TRBJ2-7; 12 nucleotides align to TRBD2. V was pared by 1 base and J by 3 bases, with 1 base of the junction left unmatched. The CDR3 is 15 amino acids. CDR1 is LGHNA, CDR2 YNFKEQ, per germline. The CDR3 region is CASSQGLAGDYEQYF. The CDR3 DNA reads as TGTGCCAGCAGCCAAGGACTAGCGGGGGACTACGAGCAGTACTTC.

This clonotype has only a few counts. A much larger clone lies one base from this, so it may be a read error. The chain carries TRBV5-1 and TRBJ1-2; 10 positions agree with TRBD1. The CDR3 sequence is 14 residues long. Germline V gives CDR1 SGHRS, CDR2 YFSETQ. With 4 bases clipped from V and 3 bases from J, the junction kept 3 bases outside the gene matches. The DNA for the CDR3 is TGCGCCAGCAGCCGAGGGACAGGGGACTATGGCTACACCTTC. It yields the protein CASSRGTGDYGYTF.

This clonotype was seen ten or more times. The V call is TRBV7-8, the J call TRBJ1-2; 7 nucleotides match TRBD1. Germline V lookup: CDR1 SGHVS, CDR2 FQNEAQ. V was clipped by 5 bases and J by 4 bases; unmatched bases: 10. The CDR3 contains 15 residues. Here the CDR3 reads CASSVDRRYIYGYTF. For the CDR3, the DNA is TGTGCCAGCAGCGTGGACAGGCGGTACATCTATGGCTACACCTTC.

About this clonotype: This sequence may be a read error, since a much larger clone differs from it by one base. The chain employs TRBV7-3 and TRBJ2-3; 9 bases match TRBD1. From germline, CDR1 is SGHTA and CDR2 FQGTGA. The CDR3 covers 15 residues. Written as DNA, the CDR3 is TGTTCCAGCAGCCAGGGACAGGGAAACGCAGATACGCAGTATTTT. It is translated as CSSSQGQGNADTQYF.

This clonotype occurred many times. This chain connects TRBV12-3 or TRBV12-4 to TRBJ2-1, with D maybe TRBD1 (6 bases). The CDR3 length is 14 residues. V lost 7 bases to trimming and J lost 5 bases, with 15 bases between them. The CDR3 bases are TGTGCCAGCAACCGGGACATTGGCGACAATGAGCAGTTCTTC. It is translated as CASNRDIGDNEQFF.

This clonotype occurred a few times. The chain links TRBV6-6 to TRBJ2-1; D might be TRBD1 or TRBD2, each matching 6 bases. The CDR3 loop spans 15 amino acids. Between the trimmed V and J ends, which lost 7 bases and 8 bases, there was a span of 21 bases. Germline V gene data show CDR1 as MNHNY and CDR2 as SVGAGI (reference sequence). The CDR3 loop reads CASTFRGRPLDEQFF. For the CDR3, the DNA is TGTGCCAGCACTTTTAGGGGGAGGCCCCTCGATGAGCAGTTCTTC.

The genes are TRBV2 and TRBJ2-4; 8 bases map to TRBD2. The CDR3 is 14 residues long. The trim removed 8 bases at V and 3 bases at J, leaving 6 bases unmatched. The germline gives CDR1 SNHLY, CDR2 FYNNEI. The CDR3, as DNA: TGTGCCAGCCTGGGGGGGACTAGCAAAAACATTCAGTACTTC. Its translation is CASLGGTSKNIQYF.

This clonotype showed up many times. This chain uses TRBV7-8 with TRBJ2-1, with TRBD2 matching over 8 bases. V was pared by 3 bases and J by 8 bases, with 6 bases of the junction left unmatched. The CDR3 runs 14 residues. CDR1 and CDR2 from the germline V gene are SGHVS and FQNEAQ. In DNA, the CDR3 is TGTGCCAGCAGCTTGGGGGACGGGGGGGATGAGCAGTTCTTC. It yields the protein CASSLGDGGDEQFF.

This clonotype was seen a handful of times. V and J are TRBV13 and TRBJ2-7; 8 bases are shared with TRBD2. CDR1 and CDR2 (germline): PRHDT, FYEKMQ (reference sequence). The CDR3 has 14 residues. Trimming cost V 3 bases and J 3 bases; bases outside gene matches: 4. The CDR3 is CASSFGTSLYEQYV. The CDR3 DNA reads as TGTGCCAGCAGCTTCGGGACTAGTCTCTACGAGCAGTACGTC.

The V call is TRBV4-1, the J call TRBJ2-1; D is perhaps TRBD1 or TRBD2 (5 bases each). Germline V gene sequence: CDR1 MGHRA, CDR2 YSYEKL. CDR3 length: 20 amino acids. The germline V and J ends were trimmed by 0 bases and 4 bases, with 25 bases remaining between them. The CDR3 DNA reads TGCGCCAGCAGCCAAGAAGGACGGGGACCGGAACATCAATCTTACAATGAGCAGTTCTTC. The encoded protein is CASSQEGRGPEHQSYNEQFF.

This clonotype turned up a few times. The rearrangement joins TRBV20-1 to TRBJ2-1; 12 bases agree with TRBD2. The CDR3 length is 17 residues. The germline gives CDR1 DFQATT, CDR2 SNEGSKA (reference sequence). J lost 0 bases, V lost 1 base, and 4 bases had no gene match. CDR3 in DNA: TGCAGTGCTAGAGGACTAGCGGGGGTTAACTCCTACAATGAGCAGTTCTTC. Translation: CSARGLAGVNSYNEQFF.

The chain joins TRBV15 to TRBJ1-3; possibly TRBD1 for D (6 bases). CDR3 size: 19 residues. V was trimmed by 0 bases and J by 2 bases, leaving 20 bases between them. Germline V lookup: CDR1 LNHNV, CDR2 YYDKDF (reference sequence). CDR3 amino acids: CATSRDESMQGITGNTIYF. The CDR3, as DNA: TGTGCCACCAGCAGAGATGAATCTATGCAGGGGATAACTGGAAACACCATATATTTT.

The chain recombines TRBV10-3 with TRBJ1-4, with D perhaps matching TRBD1 (5 bases). V was trimmed by 7 bases and J by 7 bases, leaving 16 bases between them. The CDR3 length is 14 residues. Germline V gene lookup returns CDR1 ENHRY and CDR2 SYGVKD. The CDR3 loop reads CAITPGPEREKLFF. The CDR3 DNA reads as TGTGCCATCACCCCAGGGCCAGAGCGTGAAAAACTGTTTTTT.